The rows below give T cell receptor beta chains drawn from one sample of a study of cytomegalovirus exposure and HLA in healthy donors. Data came from immunoSEQ multiplex PCR; TCRdb stores just in-frame clones and leaves some out. The sample has fewer than 200,000 clones, more than 75% seen once. Sequencing input: PBMCs. These receptor sequences come from a girl less than two years old in good health and CMV-seronegative. The CDR3 runs from the conserved cysteine through the conserved F or W. The D gene is left open where the match is weak. Expanded clones get a size class; other rows say once, few or many, or leave the size out.

j_call v_call clone_size d_call cdr3_aa cdr3_nt
TRBJ2-4 TRBV2 - - CASRDSQAKNIQYF TGTGCCAGCAGGGACAGCCAAGCCAAAAACATTCAGTACTTC
TRBJ1-1 TRBV29-1 - - CSVFDRRSREAFF TGCAGCGTATTCGACAGGAGATCTCGTGAAGCTTTCTTT
TRBJ1-2 TRBV20-1 - - CSAIGDGYTF TGCAGTGCTATAGGGGATGGCTACACCTTC
TRBJ2-5 TRBV11-2 once - CASSLGSGRWEQYF TGTGCCAGCAGCTTAGGGAGCGGAAGATGGGAGCAGTACTTC
TRBJ2-1 TRBV14 - TRBD2 CASSQVPGLAGTSQFF TGTGCCAGCAGCCAAGTACCGGGACTAGCGGGGACCTCGCAGTTCTTC
TRBJ1-2 TRBV6-5 - - CASSYKSQGSYGYTF TGTGCCAGCAGTTACAAATCCCAGGGTAGCTATGGCTACACCTTC
TRBJ2-5 TRBV7-9 - TRBD2 CASSLAGTSGRAPRETQYF TGTGCCAGCAGCCTGGCCGGGACTAGCGGGAGGGCCCCGCGAGAGACCCAGTACTTC
TRBJ1-1 TRBV4-1 - - CASSARQPNTEAFF TGCGCCAGCAGCGCCAGGCAGCCCAACACTGAAGCTTTCTTT
TRBJ2-7 TRBV2 - - CASSGGPTGVGEQYF TGTGCCAGCAGTGGGGGTCCGACAGGCGTCGGTGAGCAGTACTTC
TRBJ1-1 TRBV6-5 - TRBD1 CASSYSTDRATEAFF TGTGCCAGCAGTTACTCGACAGACAGGGCCACTGAAGCTTTCTTT
TRBJ1-2 TRBV4-2 - TRBD1 CASSQARQGGGYGYTF TGTGCCAGCAGCCAAGCAAGACAGGGGGGAGGCTATGGCTACACCTTC
TRBJ2-7 TRBV19 - TRBD2 CASSVTGTSGGQTYEQYF TGTGCCAGTAGTGTAACCGGGACTAGCGGGGGACAAACCTACGAGCAGTACTTC
TRBJ2-1 TRBV25-1 - - CAESPAVKSGQLNSEQFF TGTGCCGAGTCCCCCGCCGTCAAATCTGGACAGTTGAACAGTGAGCAGTTCTTC
TRBJ1-1 TRBV11-3 - TRBD1 CASSLEQGRQAFF TGTGCCAGCAGCTTAGAACAGGGGCGGCAAGCTTTCTTT
TRBJ1-5 TRBV18 - - CASSRQDDQPQHF TGTGCCAGCTCACGACAAGATGATCAGCCCCAGCATTTT
TRBJ2-1 TRBV5-5 - TRBD2 CASSLVGTSNEQFF TGTGCCAGCAGCTTGGTGGGGACTAGCAATGAGCAGTTCTTC
TRBJ1-1 TRBV7-9 - - CASSLVGGTDTEAFF TGTGCCAGCAGCTTGGTAGGGGGAACGGACACTGAAGCTTTCTTT
TRBJ1-2 TRBV4-1 - TRBD1 CASSQRDRGPGGYTF TGCGCCAGCAGCCAACGGGACAGGGGGCCAGGGGGCTACACCTTC
TRBJ2-6 TRBV27 - - CASSGVGPPGANVLTF TGTGCCAGCAGTGGGGTGGGGCCCCCTGGGGCCAACGTCCTGACTTTC
TRBJ2-7 TRBV27 once - CASRDGALRDSSYEQYF TGTGCCAGCCGCGACGGGGCCCTACGGGACTCCTCTTACGAGCAGTACTTC
TRBJ1-6 TRBV30 - - CAWRGRASYNSPLHF TGTGCCTGGAGGGGCAGGGCCTCCTATAATTCACCCCTCCACTTT
TRBJ2-3 TRBV20-1 - - CSAPRPGTQYF TGCAGTGCCCCGCGACCGGGTACGCAGTATTTT
TRBJ1-1 TRBV4-2 - - CASSQVGVEAFF TGTGCCAGCAGCCAAGTAGGAGTGGAAGCTTTCTTT
TRBJ2-1 TRBV6-4 - - CASSVSEGAYLFF TGTGCCAGCAGTGTTTCAGAGGGTGCGTATTTGTTCTTC
TRBJ2-1 TRBV18 - TRBD2 CASSPASGGYNEQFF TGTGCCAGCTCACCTGCTAGCGGGGGGTACAATGAGCAGTTCTTC
TRBJ2-1 TRBV4-2 - TRBD2 CASSLPGGDNEQFF TGTGCCAGCAGCCTCCCGGGAGGTGACAATGAGCAGTTCTTC
TRBJ2-1 TRBV5-4 - TRBD1 CASRPRWDRVDNEQFF TGTGCCAGCAGGCCCCGATGGGACAGGGTTGACAATGAGCAGTTCTTC
TRBJ2-1 TRBV6-5 - TRBD2 CASSYGAASGGFEQFF TGTGCCAGCAGTTACGGTGCGGCTAGCGGGGGGTTTGAGCAGTTCTTC